Listed below are T cell receptor beta chains from one sample, sequenced in a study of tumor-infiltrating lymphocytes in localized non-small cell lung cancer. Using immunoSEQ multiplex PCR, the repertoire was profiled, and TCRdb retains in-frame clones only, with some absent. The profile shows over 3,000 clones, 60% to 80% of them singletons. Material: uninvolved lung tissue not adjacent to the tumor. These receptors were taken from a human donor with non-small cell lung cancer. Each CDR3 is given with its conserved first and last residue. D genes are given only for firm matches. Where a row states a size, it is once, few, many or the class of an expanded clone; other rows omit it.

clone_size: NA; d_call: NA; v_call: TRBV28; j_call: TRBJ2-5; cdr3_aa: CASSVRGGTQYF; cdr3_nt: TGTGCCAGCAGTGTCAGGGGAGGGACCCAGTACTTC
clone_size: NA; d_call: TRBD1; v_call: TRBV5-1; j_call: TRBJ2-4; cdr3_aa: CASSLDGQGQNIQYF; cdr3_nt: TGCGCCAGCAGCTTGGACGGACAGGGGCAAAACATTCAGTACTTC
clone_size: medium-sized; d_call: TRBD1; v_call: TRBV29-1; j_call: TRBJ1-2; cdr3_aa: CSVETGGPYGYTF; cdr3_nt: TGCAGCGTTGAAACAGGGGGCCCGTATGGCTACACCTTC
clone_size: NA; d_call: TRBD1; v_call: TRBV7-8; j_call: TRBJ2-3; cdr3_aa: CASSLALYRGADTQYF; cdr3_nt: TGTGCCAGCAGCTTAGCGCTGTACAGGGGTGCAGATACGCAGTATTTT
clone_size: NA; d_call: TRBD1; v_call: TRBV7-9; j_call: TRBJ1-1; cdr3_aa: CASSLGQGAGMNTEAFF; cdr3_nt: TGTGCCAGCAGCTTGGGACAGGGGGCAGGCATGAACACTGAAGCTTTCTTT
clone_size: NA; d_call: TRBD1; v_call: TRBV9; j_call: TRBJ2-2; cdr3_aa: CASSVGQGANTGELFF; cdr3_nt: TGTGCCAGCAGCGTAGGACAGGGGGCGAACACCGGGGAGCTGTTTTTT
clone_size: NA; d_call: NA; v_call: TRBV5-1; j_call: TRBJ2-7; cdr3_aa: CASSSHYNSYEQYF; cdr3_nt: TGCGCCAGCAGCTCTCACTACAACTCCTACGAGCAGTACTTC
clone_size: NA; d_call: NA; v_call: TRBV19; j_call: TRBJ2-7; cdr3_aa: CASSIQVAYEQYF; cdr3_nt: TGTGCCAGTAGTATACAGGTTGCCTACGAGCAGTACTTC
clone_size: once; d_call: TRBD2; v_call: TRBV11-1; j_call: TRBJ2-3; cdr3_aa: CASSQGLAGVTDTQYF; cdr3_nt: TGTGCCAGCAGCCAGGGGCTAGCGGGAGTCACAGATACGCAGTATTTT
clone_size: NA; d_call: TRBD1; v_call: TRBV7-2; j_call: TRBJ2-7; cdr3_aa: CASSLVAQGVYEQYF; cdr3_nt: TGTGCCAGCAGCTTAGTTGCACAGGGGGTCTACGAGCAGTACTTC
clone_size: NA; d_call: TRBD1; v_call: TRBV6-1; j_call: TRBJ1-2; cdr3_aa: CAPGAGGGYTF; cdr3_nt: TGTGCCCCTGGGGCAGGGGGTGGCTACACCTTC
clone_size: few; d_call: TRBD2; v_call: TRBV7-6; j_call: TRBJ2-2; cdr3_aa: CASSSSLAGGGTGELFF; cdr3_nt: TGTGCCAGCAGCTCGTCTCTAGCGGGAGGGGGCACCGGGGAGCTGTTTTTT
clone_size: large; d_call: NA; v_call: TRBV18; j_call: TRBJ2-6; cdr3_aa: CASLPAGRSGANVLTF; cdr3_nt: TGTGCCAGCTTACCCGCAGGGCGTTCCGGGGCCAACGTCCTGACTTTC
clone_size: NA; d_call: NA; v_call: TRBV9; j_call: TRBJ2-2; cdr3_aa: CASSVGPSTGELFF; cdr3_nt: TGTGCCAGCAGCGTAGGTCCGTCCACCGGGGAGCTGTTTTTT
clone_size: NA; d_call: TRBD1; v_call: TRBV7-9; j_call: TRBJ2-5; cdr3_aa: CASSFTGEETQYF; cdr3_nt: TGTGCCAGCAGCTTTACAGGGGAAGAGACCCAGTACTTC
clone_size: NA; d_call: NA; v_call: TRBV5-5; j_call: TRBJ2-5; cdr3_aa: CASSFGHLEETQYF; cdr3_nt: TGTGCCAGCAGCTTTGGACACCTTGAAGAGACCCAGTACTTC
clone_size: NA; d_call: NA; v_call: TRBV5-8; j_call: TRBJ1-5; cdr3_aa: CASSLGVGQPQHF; cdr3_nt: TGTGCCAGCAGCTTAGGGGTAGGTCAGCCCCAGCATTTT
clone_size: NA; d_call: TRBD1; v_call: TRBV19; j_call: TRBJ1-2; cdr3_aa: CASSGTVFYGYTF; cdr3_nt: TGTGCCAGTAGTGGGACAGTCTTTTATGGCTACACCTTC
clone_size: NA; d_call: TRBD1; v_call: TRBV11-3; j_call: TRBJ1-1; cdr3_aa: CASSFDRGTEAFF; cdr3_nt: TGTGCCAGCAGCTTCGACAGGGGAACTGAAGCTTTCTTT
clone_size: NA; d_call: NA; v_call: TRBV5-1; j_call: TRBJ2-5; cdr3_aa: CASSLSLPDEETQYF; cdr3_nt: TGCGCCAGCAGCTTATCCCTGCCGGACGAGGAGACCCAGTACTTC
clone_size: few; d_call: NA; v_call: TRBV19; j_call: TRBJ2-5; cdr3_aa: CASEGETQYF; cdr3_nt: TGTGCCAGTGAAGGGGAGACCCAGTACTTC
clone_size: few; d_call: NA; v_call: TRBV29-1; j_call: TRBJ1-1; cdr3_aa: CSVVSGLMNTEAFF; cdr3_nt: TGCAGCGTTGTAAGTGGTTTAATGAACACTGAAGCTTTCTTT
clone_size: few; d_call: NA; v_call: TRBV29-1; j_call: TRBJ1-1; cdr3_aa: CSVASGSTEAFF; cdr3_nt: TGCAGCGTTGCATCGGGGAGCACTGAAGCTTTCTTT
clone_size: once; d_call: NA; v_call: TRBV5-6; j_call: TRBJ2-7; cdr3_aa: CASSSVRERGNYEQYF; cdr3_nt: TGTGCCAGCAGCTCCGTCAGGGAAAGGGGCAACTACGAGCAGTACTTC
clone_size: few; d_call: TRBD1; v_call: TRBV6-6; j_call: TRBJ1-2; cdr3_aa: CAISGDSRNYGYTF; cdr3_nt: TGTGCCATTAGCGGGGACAGTCGTAACTATGGCTACACCTTC
clone_size: NA; d_call: TRBD1; v_call: TRBV5-6; j_call: TRBJ2-1; cdr3_aa: CASSEGDRAYNEQFF; cdr3_nt: TGTGCCAGCAGCGAGGGGGACAGGGCTTACAATGAGCAGTTCTTC
clone_size: NA; d_call: NA; v_call: TRBV7-9; j_call: TRBJ2-4; cdr3_aa: CASSGGGTKNIQYF; cdr3_nt: TGTGCCAGCAGTGGTGGAGGAACCAAAAACATTCAGTACTTC
clone_size: NA; d_call: NA; v_call: TRBV11-2; j_call: TRBJ2-7; cdr3_aa: CASSLDLGGAGVYEQYF; cdr3_nt: TGTGCCAGCAGCTTAGATTTGGGAGGAGCTGGAGTCTACGAGCAGTACTTC
clone_size: few; d_call: NA; v_call: TRBV19; j_call: TRBJ1-1; cdr3_aa: CASSIWGLDTEAFF; cdr3_nt: TGTGCCAGTAGTATTTGGGGGCTGGATACTGAAGCTTTCTTT
clone_size: NA; d_call: TRBD1; v_call: TRBV9; j_call: TRBJ1-2; cdr3_aa: CASSPRDRPNYGYTF; cdr3_nt: TGTGCCAGCAGCCCCCGGGACAGGCCGAACTATGGCTACACCTTC
clone_size: NA; d_call: NA; v_call: TRBV28; j_call: TRBJ1-3; cdr3_aa: CASNGPATGNTIYF; cdr3_nt: TGTGCCAGCAATGGACCGGCTACGGGAAACACCATATATTTT
clone_size: few; d_call: NA; v_call: TRBV11-2; j_call: TRBJ2-5; cdr3_aa: CASSLASGIQETQYF; cdr3_nt: TGTGCCAGCAGCTTAGCATCGGGAATCCAAGAGACCCAGTACTTC
clone_size: NA; d_call: NA; v_call: TRBV2; j_call: TRBJ1-1; cdr3_aa: CAGNSLPGTEAFF; cdr3_nt: TGTGCCGGAAACAGTCTCCCGGGGACTGAAGCTTTCTTT
clone_size: once; d_call: NA; v_call: TRBV6-9; j_call: TRBJ1-4; cdr3_aa: CASSYSDTTNEKLFF; cdr3_nt: TGTGCCAGCAGTTACTCAGATACAACTAATGAAAAACTGTTTTTT
clone_size: NA; d_call: TRBD1; v_call: TRBV6-5; j_call: TRBJ2-5; cdr3_aa: CASSYEQGARETQYF; cdr3_nt: TGTGCCAGCAGTTACGAACAGGGGGCGAGGGAGACCCAGTACTTC
clone_size: NA; d_call: NA; v_call: TRBV7-9; j_call: TRBJ2-7; cdr3_aa: CASTPGHSYEQYF; cdr3_nt: TGTGCCAGCACCCCGGGACACTCCTACGAGCAGTACTTC
clone_size: NA; d_call: TRBD1; v_call: TRBV6-5; j_call: TRBJ1-5; cdr3_aa: CASSPTGGQPQHF; cdr3_nt: TGTGCCAGCAGTCCGACAGGGGGTCAGCCCCAGCATTTT
clone_size: NA; d_call: NA; v_call: TRBV6-5; j_call: TRBJ1-5; cdr3_aa: CASNPGGTNQPQHF; cdr3_nt: TGTGCCAGCAACCCGGGGGGTACTAATCAGCCCCAGCATTTT
clone_size: NA; d_call: TRBD2; v_call: TRBV19; j_call: TRBJ2-1; cdr3_aa: CASSLSGTSEHEQFF; cdr3_nt: TGTGCCAGTAGCCTAAGTGGGACTAGCGAACATGAGCAGTTCTTC
clone_size: NA; d_call: NA; v_call: TRBV5-1; j_call: TRBJ1-6; cdr3_aa: CASSLMLDGAPLHF; cdr3_nt: TGCGCCAGCAGCTTGATGTTAGATGGGGCACCCCTCCACTTT